This T cell receptor beta chain came from a study of T cell repertoires in cytomegalovirus infection. Study information: From public TCR beta signatures came an indication of both CMV infection and matching HLA type.

Germline V gives CDR1 LNHDA, CDR2 SQIVND (reference sequence). V was shortened by 8 bases and J by 3 bases, with 11 bases between the two germline ends. This CDR3 has 13 amino acids. TCRdb passed the reads through MiXCR, listing each CDR3 protein once. The sample holds 630,000 or so distinct CDR3 sequences, approximately 24% seen once. The table lists this clonotype with a few counts. Antigen specificity is unknown. Study-level results: Based on cumulative public TCR beta family frequency, carriers of CMV plus the relevant HLA were identified. Dominating the ex vivo response were TCR beta clonotypes that were CMV-specific and HLA-C-restricted.

The genes are TRBV19 and TRBJ2-1, with D tentatively TRBD2 (5 bases). Sequencing was performed on CD8+ T cells from PBMCs. The receptor was derived from a human donor in good health (CMV status not recorded). Some clones in this sample may be carry-over from other donors' samples. The CDR3 DNA sequence: TGTGCCAGTGGGGAGAACGGCTACAATGAGCAGTTCTTC. Residues: CASGENGYNEQFF.